These 27 T cell receptor beta chains originate from one sample sequenced in a study of cytomegalovirus exposure and HLA in healthy donors. PCR was performed using 60 Vbeta and 13 Jbeta primers. Libraries were prepared by immunoSEQ multiplex PCR; TCRdb keeps only in-frame clonotypes and omits some of them. The sample records about 140,000 clones, approximately 80% being singletons. The sample taken for sequencing was PBMCs. These receptors were taken from a man aged 50 to 59 in good health and CMV-seronegative.

Worth noting for this clone: An end of the junction differs from the germline gene, which may be a read error. The chain combines TRBV7-7 with TRBJ2-2; tentatively, D is TRBD1 (5 bases). The germline gives CDR1 SSHAT, CDR2 FNYEAQ (reference sequence). The CDR3 is made up of 14 amino acids. The CDR3 region is CASSSGVDTGELFF. The DNA for the CDR3 is TGTGCCAGCAGCTCAGGCGTGGACACTGGGGAGCTGTTTTTT.

In nucleotides, the CDR3 is TGTGCCAGCAACTCGGACTTGAACGATGAGCAGTTCTTC. Translating it yields CASNSDLNDEQFF. V is TRBV25-1 and J is TRBJ2-1; the D gene is possibly TRBD2 (5 bases). Germline lookup yields CDR1 MGHDK and CDR2 SYGVNS. CDR3 size: 13 residues. V gave up 7 bases and J gave up 8 bases, with 15 bases separating them.

This rearrangement joins TRBV9 to TRBJ2-6; tentative D call: TRBD1 (6 bases). This CDR3 is 19 amino acids long. The germline gives CDR1 SGDLS, CDR2 YYNGEE. Trimming pared 4 bases from V and 1 base from J, leaving 21 bases between. CDR3: CASSPQLGTRLSGANVLTF. CDR3 coding DNA: TGTGCCAGCAGCCCCCAACTCGGGACAAGACTTTCTGGGGCCAACGTCCTGACTTTC.

This clone turned up a few times. The V call is TRBV6-1, the J call TRBJ2-1; no clear D. The CDR3 is 13 residues long. Trimming left V 8 bases short and J 3 bases short, with 11 bases between. The germline V gene has CDR1 MNHNS and CDR2 SASEGT. This CDR3 is CASLNRNYNEQFF. DNA of the CDR3: TGTGCCAGCTTGAACAGAAACTACAATGAGCAGTTCTTC.

The chain joins TRBV30 to TRBJ2-3; the match to TRBD1 covers 9 bases. The CDR3 extends over 15 amino acids. Unmatched junction bases numbered 9, after V lost 2 bases and J lost 6 bases. Germline V gene data show CDR1 as GTSNPN and CDR2 as SVGIG (reference sequence). The CDR3 sequence is CAWSLPGQGWDTQYF. The CDR3 DNA follows: TGTGCCTGGAGTTTGCCGGGACAGGGCTGGGATACGCAGTATTTT.

The rearrangement links TRBV5-6 to TRBJ2-5; 12 bases agree with TRBD2. Trimming took 0 bases from V and 2 from J; bases not matched to a gene: 2. The CDR3 has 16 amino acids. CDR1 and CDR2 from the germline V gene are SGHDT and YYEEEE. The chain's CDR3 is CASSLGTSGVQETQYF. The CDR3 nucleotides read TGTGCCAGCAGCTTGGGGACTAGCGGGGTGCAAGAGACCCAGTACTTC.

This clone occurred once. The V call is TRBV29-1, the J call TRBJ1-5; D might be TRBD1 (5 bases). Germline loops: CDR1 SQVTM, CDR2 ANQGSEA. Between the trimmed V and J ends, which lost 5 bases and 6 bases, there was a span of 14 bases. The CDR3 is 13 amino acids. The CDR3 nucleotides read TGCAGCGTTCTTCCCGGGGGGGGTCAGCCCCAGCATTTT. Translating gives CSVLPGGGQPQHF.

This sequence joins TRBV30 and TRBJ2-3; 14 bases are a match to TRBD2. V gave up 2 bases and J gave up 1 base; unmatched junction bases: 2. The CDR3 is made up of 16 amino acids. Germline CDR1 reads GTSNPN; CDR2 reads SVGIG (reference sequence). CDR3: CAWSTGLAGGTDTQYF. Written as DNA, the CDR3 is TGTGCCTGGAGTACGGGACTAGCGGGGGGCACAGATACGCAGTATTTT.

The chain links TRBV6-5 to TRBJ1-3; TRBD1 agrees at 7 bases. V dropped 4 bases and J dropped 4; count of bases not matched to a gene: 4. Germline loops: CDR1 MNHEY, CDR2 SVGAGI. The CDR3 loop spans 14 amino acids. This CDR3 is CASSSGTAGNTIYF. As DNA, the CDR3 is TGTGCCAGCAGTTCCGGGACAGCAGGAAACACCATATATTTT.

J is TRBJ1-1 and V is TRBV11-3; possible D gene TRBD1, 5 bases. Germline V gene lookup returns CDR1 SGHNT and CDR2 YENEEA. The CDR3 totals 12 residues. V was trimmed by 7 bases and J by 1 base, leaving 7 bases between them. CDR3: CASKQGNTEAFF. The CDR3 DNA reads TGTGCCAGCAAGCAGGGGAACACTGAAGCTTTCTTT. The full variable domain, in which reference TRBV11-3 and TRBJ1-1 provide the parts outside the CDR3, is EAGVVQSPRYKIIEKKQPVAFWCNPISGHNTLYWYLQNLGQGPELLIRYENEEAVDDSQLPKDRFSAERLKGVDSTLKIQPAELGDSAVYLCASKQGNTEAFFGQGTRLTVV.

This clone was counted between two and nine times. The chain is built from TRBV5-5 and TRBJ1-4; 7 bases are a match to TRBD1. With 6 bases clipped from V and 3 bases from J, the junction kept 5 bases outside the gene matches. Per germline, CDR1 SGHKS and CDR2 YYEKEE (reference sequence). This CDR3 is built from 14 residues. CDR3 loop: CASTRGQPNEKLFF. The CDR3 DNA reads TGTGCCAGCACCCGGGGACAGCCTAATGAAAAACTGTTTTTT.

In the case of this clone: At one end the junction does not follow the germline gene, possibly because of a read error. Other DNA sequences within the sample encode an identical CDR3. CDR3 nucleotides: TGTGCCAGCAGTTCCTCATTTAGCTCCTATAATGAGCAGTTCTTC. Translating gives CASSSSFSSYNEQFF. The chain links TRBV6-5 to TRBJ2-1; the D is unclear. The CDR3 spans 15 residues. Germline V gene sequence: CDR1 MNHEY, CDR2 SVGAGI.

The chain has TRBV7-9 and TRBJ2-3; 10 positions match TRBD2. Germline V gene data show CDR1 as SEHNR and CDR2 as FQNEAQ (reference sequence). CDR3 length: 16 amino acids. V gave up 3 bases and J gave up 0 bases; unmatched junction bases: 3. The CDR3 DNA follows: TGTGCCAGCAGCTTGCCGGGACTAGCGAGCACAGATACGCAGTATTTT. This translates into CASSLPGLASTDTQYF.

The chain recombines TRBV19 with TRBJ1-1; no definite D call. The CDR3 runs to 14 residues. Germline-derived CDR1 and CDR2 are LNHDA and SQIVND (reference sequence). Between the trimmed V and J ends, which lost 4 bases and 0 bases, there was a span of 9 bases. The CDR3 DNA sequence: TGTGCCAGTAGTAATCGACACATGAACACTGAAGCTTTCTTT. The encoded protein is CASSNRHMNTEAFF.

The count of this clone is one. V gene TRBV27 combines with J gene TRBJ2-7; 8 nucleotides agree with TRBD1. Per the germline V gene, CDR1 is MNHEY and CDR2 is SMNVEV (reference sequence). The CDR3 is made up of 14 amino acids. V gave up 8 bases and J gave up 6 bases; unmatched junction bases: 12. The CDR3 spells CASATGTGRLEQYF. CDR3 nucleotide sequence: TGTGCCAGCGCAACCGGGACAGGACGGCTCGAGCAGTACTTC.

The rearrangement uses TRBV7-6 and TRBJ1-1; D possibly corresponds to TRBD1 (6 bases). CDR1 is SGHVS and CDR2 is FNYEAQ in the germline V gene. The CDR3 is 17 residues long. Between the trimmed V and J ends, which lost 5 bases and 0 bases, there was a span of 19 bases. The CDR3 sequence is CASSLGYPRGMNTEAFF. DNA of the CDR3: TGTGCCAGCAGCCTAGGATATCCCAGGGGTATGAACACTGAAGCTTTCTTT.

This clone has just one count. The V call is TRBV28, the J call TRBJ1-1; maybe TRBD1 (5 bases). The CDR3 is 15 residues long. The V gene lost 4 bases and the J gene lost 1 base, with 13 bases spanning the gap. In germline, CDR1 is MDHEN, CDR2 SYDVKM. CDR3: CASSSLDRRNTEAFF. In DNA, the CDR3 is TGTGCCAGCAGTTCCTTAGACAGAAGGAACACTGAAGCTTTCTTT. The full variable domain, its missing parts supplied by reference TRBV28 and TRBJ1-1, is DVKVTQSSRYLVKRTGEKVFLECVQDMDHENMFWYRQDPGLGLRLIYFSYDVKMKEKGDIPEGYSVSREKKERFSLILESASTNQTSMYLCASSSLDRRNTEAFFGQGTRLTVV.

The DNA of the CDR3 is TGTGCCAGCAGTCTAGCGGGAGTACGAGAGACCCAGTACTTC. Protein product: CASSLAGVRETQYF. The V call is TRBV6-1, the J call TRBJ2-5; 10 nucleotides line up with TRBD2. This CDR3 has 14 amino acids. The V gene end was trimmed by 5 bases and the J gene end by 4 bases; junction bases not matched to a gene: 4. Germline CDR1 MNHNS, CDR2 SASEGT.

This clone has just one count. The CDR3 loop is CASSRDIRDQKAFF. The CDR3, as DNA: TGTGCCAGCAGCAGGGACATCAGGGACCAAAAAGCTTTCTTT. This rearrangement joins TRBV5-4 to TRBJ1-1, with TRBD1 as a possible D gene (6 bases). Trimming left V 4 bases short and J 9 bases short, with 19 bases between. CDR3 length: 14 amino acids. Looked up from germline, CDR1 is SGHNT and CDR2 is YYREEE (reference sequence).

The CDR3: CASSSAGGGSNSPLHF. The DNA for the CDR3 is TGTGCCAGCAGTTCCGCGGGAGGGGGCTCGAATTCACCCCTCCACTTT. The rearrangement uses TRBV6-6 and TRBJ1-6; 7 bases agree with TRBD1. This CDR3 spans 16 amino acids. V lost 4 bases to trimming and J lost 7 bases; unmatched junction nucleotides: 10. Germline lookup yields CDR1 MNHNY and CDR2 SVGAGI (reference sequence).

This chain connects TRBV28 to TRBJ1-6, with 7 bases aligning to TRBD1. With V trimmed by 4 bases and J by 9 bases, 6 bases remained unmatched. Germline lookup yields CDR1 MDHEN and CDR2 SYDVKM. The CDR3 is made up of 14 amino acids. The CDR3 sequence: CASSYRQGSSPLHF. The CDR3 coding sequence is TGTGCCAGCAGTTATAGACAGGGAAGTTCACCCCTCCACTTT.

In DNA, the CDR3 is TGCAGCGTTCAGGAGGGATCTTATGGAAACATTCAGTACTTC. Translation gives CSVQEGSYGNIQYF. The chain employs TRBV29-1 and TRBJ2-4; D may be TRBD2 (6 bases). This CDR3 is 14 amino acids long. The germline gives CDR1 SQVTM, CDR2 ANQGSEA. Trimming shortened V by 5 bases and J by 6 bases, and 17 bases separated the two germline ends.

This clone showed up just once. This chain links TRBV18 with TRBJ2-3, with a weak D call TRBD1 (5 bases). The CDR3 is 18 amino acids. Deletions cut 1 base from V and 7 bases from J, with 24 bases between. Per germline, CDR1 KGHSH and CDR2 LQKENI. The DNA of the CDR3 is TGTGCCAGCTCACCACGCGCAGTTTCGCAGGGAACTACCAATACGCAGTATTTT. It codes for CASSPRAVSQGTTNTQYF.

This rearrangement joins TRBV30 to TRBJ2-5, with TRBD1 matching 7 bases. Germline-derived CDR1 and CDR2 are GTSNPN and SVGIG (reference sequence). The J segment lost 5 bases and the V segment lost 4 bases, leaving 7 bases of the junction unmatched. The CDR3 contains 13 residues. DNA for the CDR3: TGTGCCTGGAACGACAGGGTTGAGGAGACCCAGTACTTC. Amino acid sequence: CAWNDRVEETQYF.

This clone has only a few counts. The chain couples TRBV30 to TRBJ1-2; the D is unclear. V was shortened by 0 bases and J by 8 bases, with 13 bases between the two germline ends. This CDR3 spans 13 amino acids. From germline, CDR1 is GTSNPN and CDR2 SVGIG (reference sequence). The CDR3 loop is CAWSVSGSRGYTF. Written as DNA, the CDR3 is TGTGCCTGGAGTGTATCGGGGTCTAGAGGCTACACCTTC.

This clone was seen only once. V and J are TRBV28 and TRBJ1-5; TRBD1 might be the D (5 bases). Germline V gives CDR1 MDHEN, CDR2 SYDVKM. Trimming stripped 6 bases from V and 3 bases from J, with 9 bases between. CDR3 length equals 13 residues. CDR3 DNA: TGTGCCAGCAGAACAGGAAACAATCAGCCCCAGCATTTT. It specifies CASRTGNNQPQHF.

The rearrangement uses TRBV11-3 and TRBJ2-5, with 15 bases lining up with TRBD2. CDR3 length equals 16 residues. Unmatched junction bases numbered 4, after V lost 6 bases and J lost 2 bases. Germline CDR1 and CDR2: SGHNT and YENEEA. The DNA for the CDR3 is TGTGCCAGCAGTGGACTAGCGGGGGGGCGGCAAGAGACCCAGTACTTC. Protein: CASSGLAGGRQETQYF.